This T cell receptor (beta chain) was profiled in a study of blood T cell repertoires in COVID-19. Authors' analysis steps: Amplifying reference gene primers gave estimates of nucleated cell counts. Clones were read by immunoSEQ multiplex PCR, and TCRdb kept only the in-frame ones, dropping some. V and J calls and clone size are given by that table; D and trimming were obtained from the DNA. The top ten hold over 2.5% of the sample, which has approximately 180,000 clones, 70% to 90% seen once. V was clipped by 3 bases and J by 4 bases, with 4 bases between them. From germline, CDR1 is MNHNS and CDR2 SASEGT. The CDR3 has 11 residues.

Sequencing was done on a sample of peripheral blood. This clonotype originated in a man between 60 and 70 years old with acute or convalescent COVID-19. V usage is TRBV6-1 and J usage is TRBJ2-7; no firm D call. The CDR3 here is CASSDNYEQYF. The CDR3 nucleotides read TGTGCCAGCAGTGACAATTACGAGCAGTACTTC.